The 32 T cell receptor beta chains below come from one sample, sequenced in a study of OX40 agonist ivuxolimab in advanced cancers. Assay used: immunoSEQ multiplex PCR; TCRdb lists only in-frame clones, some missing. The data hold 60,000 or so clones, with over 80% observed a single time. The sample in question was CD4+ or CD8+ T cells sorted from blood, obtained in a trial of the OX40 agonist ivuxolimab. Receptors were obtained from an adult with an advanced solid tumor such as melanoma, head and neck, liver or kidney cancer.

This chain connects TRBV6-1 to TRBJ2-5; 11 bases match TRBD2. The CDR3 has 18 residues. Trimming cost V 4 bases and J 4 bases; bases outside gene matches: 14. The germline V gene encodes CDR1 MNHNS and CDR2 SASEGT. The CDR3 is CASSVRVGSGRAGETQYF. The CDR3 DNA is TGTGCCAGCAGTGTCAGGGTGGGTAGCGGGAGGGCGGGAGAGACCCAGTACTTC.

V is TRBV30 and J is TRBJ1-2; 9 bases line up with TRBD1. V was clipped by 5 bases and J by 4 bases; unmatched bases: 8. Germline V lookup: CDR1 GTSNPN, CDR2 SVGIG (reference sequence). The CDR3 runs to 14 residues. The CDR3 loop is CAWAGTGNVYGYTF. The CDR3 bases are TGTGCCTGGGCCGGGACAGGGAACGTCTATGGCTACACCTTC.

The rearrangement uses TRBV9 and TRBJ2-3, with TRBD2 matching 8 bases. J was trimmed by 2 bases and V by 3 bases; bases with no gene match: 8. The germline gives CDR1 SGDLS, CDR2 YYNGEE. The CDR3 runs to 16 residues. For the CDR3, the DNA is TGTGCCAGCAGCGGCCTGACGGGAGGGCCCACAGATACGCAGTATTTT. Translated, it gives CASSGLTGGPTDTQYF.

The chain uses TRBV19 and TRBJ2-5, with D possibly called TRBD1 or TRBD2 (5 bases each). The better agreement between TRBJ2-7 and the DNA end casts doubt on the J call. CDR3 length: 13 residues. Germline values: CDR1 LNHDA, CDR2 SQIVND (reference sequence). In DNA form, the CDR3 reads TGTGCCAGTAGGTCGGGGCTAGGGTACGAGCAGTACTTC. Its translation: CASRSGLGYEQYF.

The genes are TRBV10-2 and TRBJ2-1; a weak D match, TRBD2 (6 bases). V lost 8 bases to trimming and J lost 2 bases, with 13 bases between them. The CDR3 totals 14 residues. The germline V gene encodes CDR1 WSHSY and CDR2 SAAADI. CDR3 region: CASQFGGPYNEQFF. CDR3 DNA: TGCGCCAGCCAATTCGGAGGGCCCTACAATGAGCAGTTCTTC.

The chain couples TRBV19 to TRBJ2-1, with TRBD2 identical over 7 bases. The CDR3 consists of 15 residues. Germline V gene sequence: CDR1 LNHDA, CDR2 SQIVND (reference sequence). V was clipped by 3 bases and J by 4 bases; unmatched bases: 6. The CDR3 here is CASSMGSGIYNEQFF. CDR3 DNA: TGTGCCAGTAGTATGGGAAGCGGGATTTACAATGAGCAGTTCTTC.

The rearrangement joins TRBV7-6 to TRBJ2-5; D remains ambiguous. The J call may not be correct, given that the DNA end is closer to TRBJ2-7. CDR1 and CDR2 from the germline V gene are SGHVS and FNYEAQ. The CDR3 has 15 amino acids. The CDR3 DNA reads TGTGCCAGCAGCTTAGGCGGATTCCAATCCTACGAGCAGTACTTC. Translated: CASSLGGFQSYEQYF.

The chain recombines TRBV9 with TRBJ1-2; tentatively, D is TRBD1 (6 bases). The V end was cut by 7 bases, the J end by 3 bases, with 10 bases between. The CDR3 is 12 amino acids. Germline CDR1 reads SGDLS; CDR2 reads YYNGEE. CDR3 sequence: CASGQSHYGYTF. The CDR3 DNA follows: TGTGCCAGCGGACAGTCCCACTATGGCTACACCTTC.

The chain recombines TRBV5-4 with TRBJ2-2, with 12 bases lining up with TRBD1. V lost 4 bases to trimming and J lost 5 bases; unmatched junction nucleotides: 6. CDR1 and CDR2 from the germline V gene are SGHNT and YYREEE (reference sequence). CDR3 length: 16 residues. CDR3 DNA: TGTGCCAGCAGCCCGGGACAGGGGGCGGGTACCGGGGAGCTGTTTTTT. Its translation: CASSPGQGAGTGELFF.

The J gene is TRBJ1-1, the V gene TRBV9; unclear D gene. The CDR3 consists of 13 residues. V shed 0 bases and J shed 2 bases, with 5 bases lying between them. CDR1 and CDR2 (germline): SGDLS, YYNGEE. The CDR3 bases are TGTGCCAGCAGCGTAGCTCTCAACACTGAAGCTTTCTTT. Translated: CASSVALNTEAFF.

The J gene is TRBJ1-2, the V gene TRBV2; D not certain. In germline, CDR1 is SNHLY, CDR2 FYNNEI. Trimming removed 4 bases from V and 3 bases from J, with 9 bases in between. The CDR3 runs 13 residues. CDR3 sequence reads: CASSADADYGYTF. The CDR3 DNA reads as TGTGCCAGCAGTGCCGACGCTGACTATGGCTACACCTTC.

This clone was found once. This chain joins TRBV4-2 and TRBJ2-7; 11 bases map to TRBD2. Germline trimming cut 4 bases from V and 2 bases from J; bases unmatched to any gene: 4. The CDR3 length is 15 residues. CDR1 is LGHNA, CDR2 YNFKEQ, per germline. CDR3 sequence reads: CASSRPGLAAYEQYF. For the CDR3, the DNA is TGTGCCAGCAGCCGACCGGGACTAGCGGCCTACGAGCAGTACTTC.

The genes are TRBV6-5 and TRBJ2-7; D is undetermined. The V end lost 7 bases, the J end lost 2 bases, and 6 bases lay between the germline ends. Germline loops: CDR1 MNHEY, CDR2 SVGAGI. CDR3 length: 11 amino acids. The CDR3 sequence: CASTTAYEQYF. CDR3 bases: TGTGCCAGCACCACCGCCTACGAGCAGTACTTC.

The CDR3 here is CASSQGLWNEQFF. The CDR3 bases are TGCGCCAGCAGCCAAGGACTTTGGAATGAGCAGTTCTTC. This sequence joins TRBV4-3 and TRBJ2-1; D remains unclear. V lost 1 base to trimming and J lost 7 bases, with 8 bases between them. Germline CDR1 is LGHNA and CDR2 is YSLEER. The CDR3 runs to 13 residues.

The chain links TRBV7-2 to TRBJ1-5; D gene ambiguous. The V and J ends lost 2 bases and 2 bases respectively, with 13 bases between them. Germline-derived CDR1 and CDR2 are SGHTA and FQGNSA. The CDR3 is 16 residues long. CDR3 DNA sequence: TGTGCCAGCAGCTTAACCTCCCCGATAGGCAATCAGCCCCAGCATTTT. This codes for CASSLTSPIGNQPQHF.

V usage is TRBV15 and J usage is TRBJ2-5, with D perhaps TRBD2 (6 bases). The DNA end favors TRBJ2-7, so the J call may be wrong. CDR1 is LNHNV, CDR2 YYDKDF, per germline (reference sequence). This CDR3 contains 18 residues. The CDR3 loop reads CATSRDRSGRVGRNEQYF. The CDR3 bases are TGTGCCACCAGCAGAGATCGGTCAGGGCGGGTTGGGAGGAACGAGCAGTACTTC.

The chain combines TRBV27 with TRBJ2-5; D possibly corresponds to TRBD1 (6 bases). The J call is uncertain, as TRBJ2-7 better fits the DNA end. The germline V gene encodes CDR1 MNHEY and CDR2 SMNVEV (reference sequence). This CDR3 has 14 residues. Written as DNA, the CDR3 is TGTGCCTCCCAGAGTACCCGACAGGCCTACGAGCAGTACTTC. Residues: CASQSTRQAYEQYF.

This sequence joins TRBV18 and TRBJ2-7, with D perhaps TRBD2 (5 bases). Germline V gene data show CDR1 as KGHSH and CDR2 as LQKENI. The CDR3 loop spans 14 amino acids. V lost 1 base and J 0 bases, leaving 7 bases between the germline ends. CDR3 loop: CASSPRRDSYEQYF. The DNA for the CDR3 is TGTGCCAGCTCACCACGCCGGGACTCCTACGAGCAGTACTTC.

The V and J genes are TRBV6-6 and TRBJ2-3; D is unclear. Germline CDR1 reads MNHNY; CDR2 reads SVGAGI (reference sequence). The ends were cut back, 5 bases at V and 6 bases at J, with 15 bases in the middle. CDR3 length equals 14 residues. The CDR3: CASSLPATFDTQYF. As DNA, the CDR3 is TGTGCCAGCAGTCTCCCTGCTACTTTCGATACGCAGTATTTT.

This clone was counted only a few times. The chain links TRBV5-1 to TRBJ2-3, with D tentatively TRBD1 (5 bases). V lost 4 bases, J lost 0 bases, and 9 bases lay in between. This CDR3 spans 14 amino acids. Germline V gene data show CDR1 as SGHRS and CDR2 as YFSETQ. CDR3: CASSETVSTDTQYF. DNA for the CDR3: TGCGCCAGCAGCGAGACAGTAAGCACAGATACGCAGTATTTT. Complete variable domain (other parts from reference TRBV5-1 and TRBJ2-3): KAGVTQTPRYLIKTRGQQVTLSCSPISGHRSVSWYQQTPGQGLQFLFEYFSETQRNKGNFPGRFSGRQFSNSRSEMNVSTLELGDSALYLCASSETVSTDTQYFGPGTRLTVL.

The chain recombines TRBV5-1 with TRBJ2-1, with TRBD1 identical over 7 bases. The germline gives CDR1 SGHRS, CDR2 YFSETQ. V gave up 2 bases and J gave up 12 bases; unmatched junction bases: 8. The CDR3 spans 13 residues. The CDR3 DNA sequence: TGCGCCAGCAGCTTCGGACAGGTGGGGAGGCAGTTCTTC. This encodes CASSFGQVGRQFF. The full variable domain, rest sourced from reference TRBV5-1 and TRBJ2-1, is KAGVTQTPRYLIKTRGQQVTLSCSPISGHRSVSWYQQTPGQGLQFLFEYFSETQRNKGNFPGRFSGRQFSNSRSEMNVSTLELGDSALYLCASSFGQVGRQFFGPGTRLTVL.

The chain uses TRBV6-1 and TRBJ2-7, with TRBD1 as a possible D gene (6 bases). The V gene lost 1 base and the J gene lost 5 bases, with 9 bases spanning the gap. Germline V lookup: CDR1 MNHNS, CDR2 SASEGT. The length of the CDR3 is 13 residues. The CDR3 nucleotides read TGTGCCAGCAGTGAAGTCAGGGACAACGAGCAGTACTTC. Translating gives CASSEVRDNEQYF.

V is TRBV19 and J is TRBJ2-1; either TRBD1 or TRBD2 may fit D (6 bases each). Trimming pared 7 bases from V and 7 bases from J, leaving 23 bases between. Germline CDR1 is LNHDA and CDR2 is SQIVND (reference sequence). The CDR3 runs to 16 residues. CDR3 residues: CASKGGWGAIGNEQFF. For the CDR3, the DNA is TGTGCCAGTAAGGGGGGCTGGGGGGCGATAGGGAATGAGCAGTTCTTC. Full variable domain (missing parts from reference TRBV19 and TRBJ2-1): DGGITQSPKYLFRKEGQNVTLSCEQNLNHDAMYWYRQDPGQGLRLIYYSQIVNDFQKGDIAEGYSVSREKKESFPLTVTSAQKNPTAFYLCASKGGWGAIGNEQFFGPGTRLTVL.

This sequence joins TRBV5-1 and TRBJ2-7, with no clear D. The CDR3 consists of 15 residues. The ends were cut back, 0 bases at V and 3 bases at J, with 13 bases in the middle. The germline CDR1 and CDR2 sequences are SGHRS and YFSETQ. Here the CDR3 reads CASSLAFERNYEQYF. The CDR3 coding sequence is TGCGCCAGCAGCTTGGCCTTTGAGAGAAACTACGAGCAGTACTTC.

The V call is TRBV5-4, the J call TRBJ2-5; possible D gene TRBD2, 5 bases. The CDR3 covers 13 residues. Trimming stripped 4 bases from V and 2 bases from J, with 9 bases between. Per the germline V gene, CDR1 is SGHNT and CDR2 is YYREEE (reference sequence). The CDR3 protein is CASSLREQETQYF. DNA for the CDR3: TGTGCCAGCAGCCTTAGGGAGCAAGAGACCCAGTACTTC.

The rearrangement uses TRBV4-2 and TRBJ1-2; D call uncertain. This CDR3 contains 14 residues. The V end lost 2 bases, the J end lost 3 bases, and 10 bases lay between the germline ends. Germline V gene data show CDR1 as LGHNA and CDR2 as YNFKEQ. This chain's CDR3 is CASSQKKGHYGYTF. The CDR3 DNA sequence: TGTGCCAGCAGCCAAAAAAAAGGACACTATGGCTACACCTTC.

The rearrangement joins TRBV7-2 to TRBJ2-5, with D perhaps being TRBD1 or TRBD2 (6 bases each). V lost 1 base to trimming and J lost 5 bases, with 17 bases between them. Germline CDR1 and CDR2: SGHTA and FQGNSA. The CDR3 sequence is 16 residues long. CDR3 region: CASSLGVGGATETQYF. CDR3 DNA: TGTGCCAGCAGCTTAGGCGTGGGGGGCGCGACGGAGACCCAGTACTTC.

This clone has a single count. The gene calls are TRBV28 and TRBJ2-3, with D possibly called TRBD1 or TRBD2 (5 bases each). From germline, CDR1 is MDHEN and CDR2 SYDVKM. The CDR3 runs to 11 residues. V was cut by 7 bases and J by 6 bases, with 8 bases left in between. The CDR3 sequence is CASKGPDTQYF. As DNA, the CDR3 is TGTGCCAGCAAGGGACCCGATACGCAGTATTTT.

The chain links TRBV7-6 to TRBJ2-5; D gene uncertain. V was clipped by 1 base and J by 6 bases, with 12 bases between them. Germline V lookup: CDR1 SGHVS, CDR2 FNYEAQ. CDR3 length: 14 residues. The CDR3 coding sequence is TGTGCCAGCAGCTTAGAAGTTAGCTCGCAGACCCAGTACTTC. This codes for CASSLEVSSQTQYF.

This sequence joins TRBV18 and TRBJ1-6; D call uncertain. V was trimmed by 6 bases and J by 0 bases, leaving 9 bases between them. CDR3 size: 15 residues. Germline V CDR1 and CDR2: KGHSH, LQKENI. DNA for the CDR3: TGTGCCAGCTCCCGAGACGGCTCCTATAATTCACCCCTCCACTTT. Translated: CASSRDGSYNSPLHF.

The rearrangement uses TRBV27 and TRBJ2-2; no clear D gene. Germline CDR1 is MNHEY and CDR2 is SMNVEV (reference sequence). The ends were cut back, 8 bases at V and 4 bases at J, with 2 bases in the middle. This CDR3 is 10 amino acids long. CDR3 loop: CASPTGELFF. CDR3 bases: TGTGCCAGCCCCACCGGGGAGCTGTTTTTT.

J is TRBJ2-5 and V is TRBV6-1; tentatively, D is TRBD1 (7 bases). The V end was cut by 0 bases, the J end by 2 bases, with 13 bases between. Germline values: CDR1 MNHNS, CDR2 SASEGT. This CDR3 contains 16 residues. The CDR3 DNA reads TGTGCCAGCAGTGAAGCCCTGACAGGGACTCAAGAGACCCAGTACTTC. Its translation: CASSEALTGTQETQYF.